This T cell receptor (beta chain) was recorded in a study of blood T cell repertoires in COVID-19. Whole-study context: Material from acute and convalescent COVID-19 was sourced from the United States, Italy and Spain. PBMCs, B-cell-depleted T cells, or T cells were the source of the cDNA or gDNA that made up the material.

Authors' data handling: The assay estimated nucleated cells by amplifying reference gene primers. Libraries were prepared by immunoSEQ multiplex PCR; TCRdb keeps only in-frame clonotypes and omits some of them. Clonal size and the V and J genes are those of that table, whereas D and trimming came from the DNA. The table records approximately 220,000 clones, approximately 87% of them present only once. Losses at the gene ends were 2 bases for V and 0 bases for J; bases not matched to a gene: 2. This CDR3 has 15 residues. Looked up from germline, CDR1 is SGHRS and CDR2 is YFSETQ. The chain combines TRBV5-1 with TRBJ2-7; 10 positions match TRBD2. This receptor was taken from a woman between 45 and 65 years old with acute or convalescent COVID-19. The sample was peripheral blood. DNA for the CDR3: TGCGCCAGCAGCTTACTAGCGGGGAGCTCCTACGAGCAGTACTTC. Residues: CASSLLAGSSYEQYF.